Sequencing of this T cell receptor beta chain was carried out in a study of T cell responses to AZD1222 COVID-19 vaccine. General study findings and limits: Reportedly, close to half of spike-specific TCRs are directed against unmutated variant regions.

V was pared by 2 bases and J by 3 bases, with 3 bases of the junction left unmatched. The CDR3 extends over 15 amino acids. Per germline, CDR1 LGHNA and CDR2 YSLEER. The table lists this clone with a few counts. What it binds is not known. Clones were sequenced by immunoSEQ multiplex PCR, and TCRdb holds only the in-frame ones, with some missing. Among 80,000 to 100,000 clones listed, just over 85% were seen once. The sequence was obtained from an adult in good health. The sequencing here drew on peripheral blood, taken on day 0 of AZD1222 vaccination. This chain joins TRBV4-3 and TRBJ1-2; 10 nucleotides match TRBD1. CDR3 sequence (DNA): TGCGCCAGCAGCCAAAGGGACAGGGGTGACTATGGCTACACCTTC. This gives the protein CASSQRDRGDYGYTF.